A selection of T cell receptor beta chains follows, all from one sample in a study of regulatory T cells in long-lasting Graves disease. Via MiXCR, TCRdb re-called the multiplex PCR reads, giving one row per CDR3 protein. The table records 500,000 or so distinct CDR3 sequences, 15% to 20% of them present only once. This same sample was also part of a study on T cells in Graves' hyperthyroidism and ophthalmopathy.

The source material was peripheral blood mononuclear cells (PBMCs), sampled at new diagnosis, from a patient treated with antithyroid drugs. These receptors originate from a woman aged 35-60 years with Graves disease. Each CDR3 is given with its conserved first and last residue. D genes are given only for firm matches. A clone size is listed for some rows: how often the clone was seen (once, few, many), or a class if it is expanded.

CDR3: CSGDPTGTGGGYTF
DNA: TGCAGTGGAGATCCCACCGGGACAGGGGGCGGCTACACCTTC
V: TRBV20-1
size: few
J: TRBJ1-2
D: TRBD1

CDR3: CASSLGSGLEQFF
DNA: TGTGCCAGCAGCCTAGGTTCTGGGCTTGAGCAGTTCTTC
V: TRBV7-9
size: many
J: TRBJ2-1
D: -

CDR3: CASSLGSQKKANYGYTF
DNA: TGTGCCAGCAGCTTGGGATCCCAGAAGAAGGCTAACTATGGCTACACCTTC
V: TRBV5-5
size: -
J: TRBJ1-2
D: -

CDR3: CSAPPPGRYNEQFF
DNA: TGCAGTGCTCCGCCTCCGGGACGGTACAATGAGCAGTTCTTC
V: TRBV20-1
size: -
J: TRBJ2-1
D: -

CDR3: CASSPGTGVSTDTQYF
DNA: TGCGCCAGCAGCCCCGGAACCGGGGTGAGCACAGATACGCAGTATTTT
V: TRBV5-1
size: many
J: TRBJ2-3
D: -

CDR3: CASSLRGQGAGQPQHF
DNA: TGTGCCAGCAGTTTAAGGGGACAGGGGGCGGGTCAGCCCCAGCATTTT
V: TRBV12-3/TRBV12-4
size: many
J: TRBJ1-5
D: TRBD1

CDR3: CASTTGRAHNYGYTF
DNA: TGTGCCAGTACTACAGGCCGGGCCCATAACTATGGCTACACCTTC
V: TRBV19
size: few
J: TRBJ1-2
D: -

CDR3: CAWGSGNTIYF
DNA: TGTGCCTGGGGATCTGGAAACACCATATATTTT
V: TRBV30
size: few
J: TRBJ1-3
D: -

CDR3: CASSTGTGRLNYGYTF
DNA: TGTGCCAGTAGTACGGGGACAGGACGACTAAACTATGGCTACACCTTC
V: TRBV19
size: few
J: TRBJ1-2
D: TRBD1

CDR3: CSVEVTRGGNTGELFF
DNA: TGCAGCGTTGAAGTTACCAGGGGAGGGAACACCGGGGAGCTGTTTTTT
V: TRBV29-1
size: few
J: TRBJ2-2
D: -

CDR3: CASSSGVNYGYTF
DNA: TGTGCCAGCAGCTCTGGGGTCAACTATGGCTACACCTTC
V: TRBV11-2
size: many
J: TRBJ1-2
D: -

CDR3: CQLYSKVRVSGQETQYF
DNA: TGCCAACTCTACTCAAAGGTCCGGGTTAGCGGCCAAGAGACCCAGTACTTC
V: TRBV29-1
size: -
J: TRBJ2-5
D: -

CDR3: CASRLSGGGTGELFF
DNA: TGTGCCAGCAGACTAAGCGGGGGGGGGACCGGGGAGCTGTTTTTT
V: TRBV12-3/TRBV12-4
size: few
J: TRBJ2-2
D: TRBD2

CDR3: CASRVRADTDTQYF
DNA: TGTGCCAGCAGGGTACGGGCCGACACAGATACGCAGTATTTT
V: TRBV6-1
size: -
J: TRBJ2-3
D: -

CDR3: CASSLRDSGETQYF
DNA: TGTGCCAGCAGCCTACGGGATAGCGGAGAGACCCAGTACTTC
V: TRBV3-1
size: many
J: TRBJ2-5
D: -

CDR3: CASGHPNTEAFF
DNA: TGTGCCAGCGGACACCCGAACACTGAAGCTTTCTTT
V: TRBV7-9
size: many
J: TRBJ1-1
D: -

CDR3: CASSLGGRSSYNSPLHF
DNA: TGTGCCAGCAGCTTAGGCGGACGGAGCTCCTATAATTCACCCCTCCACTTT
V: TRBV13
size: -
J: TRBJ1-6
D: -

CDR3: CAIAGANYGYIF
DNA: TGTGCCATCGCGGGAGCTAACTATGGCTACATCTTC
V: TRBV7-8
size: few
J: TRBJ1-2
D: -

CDR3: CASSPRAPEETQYF
DNA: TGTGCCAGCTCACCACGGGCCCCCGAGGAGACCCAGTACTTC
V: TRBV18
size: many
J: TRBJ2-5
D: -

CDR3: CASSIATENYEQYF
DNA: TGTGCCAGTAGTATAGCCACAGAAAACTACGAGCAGTACTTC
V: TRBV19
size: -
J: TRBJ2-7
D: -

CDR3: CSAGTGVREQYF
DNA: TGCAGTGCTGGCACAGGGGTCAGGGAGCAGTACTTC
V: TRBV20-1
size: many
J: TRBJ2-7
D: TRBD1

CDR3: CSARDYSESGITDTQYF
DNA: TGCAGTGCTAGAGACTATTCAGAGTCAGGGATCACAGATACGCAGTATTTT
V: TRBV20-1
size: many
J: TRBJ2-3
D: -